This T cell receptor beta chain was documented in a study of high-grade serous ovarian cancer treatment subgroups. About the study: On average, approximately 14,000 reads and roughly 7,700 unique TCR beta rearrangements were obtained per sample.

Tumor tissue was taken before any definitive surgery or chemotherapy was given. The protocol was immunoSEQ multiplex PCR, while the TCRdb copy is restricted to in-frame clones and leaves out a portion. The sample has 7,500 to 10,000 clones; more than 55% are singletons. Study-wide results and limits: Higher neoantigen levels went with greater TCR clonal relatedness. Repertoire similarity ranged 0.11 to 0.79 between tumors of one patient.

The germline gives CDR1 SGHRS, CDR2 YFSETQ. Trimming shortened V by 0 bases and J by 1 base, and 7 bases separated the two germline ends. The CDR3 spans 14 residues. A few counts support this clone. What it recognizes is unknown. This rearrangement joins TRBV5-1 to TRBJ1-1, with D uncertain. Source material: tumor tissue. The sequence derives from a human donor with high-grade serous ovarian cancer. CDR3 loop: CASSLAIENTEAFF. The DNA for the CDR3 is TGCGCCAGCAGCTTGGCTATCGAGAACACTGAAGCTTTCTTT.